Presented here are 11 T cell receptor beta chains from one specimen sequenced in a study of OX40 agonist ivuxolimab in advanced cancers. Clones were sequenced by immunoSEQ multiplex PCR, and TCRdb holds only the in-frame ones, with some missing. The table includes tens of thousands of clones, about 93% detected once. The input for sequencing was CD4+ or CD8+ T cells sorted from blood, taken in a trial of the OX40 agonist ivuxolimab. These receptors were obtained from an adult with an advanced solid tumor such as melanoma, head and neck, liver or kidney cancer.

The J gene is TRBJ2-5, the V gene TRBV7-2; D remains ambiguous. Germline V gene data show CDR1 as SGHTA and CDR2 as FQGNSA. V was pared by 3 bases and J by 3 bases, with 5 bases between. The CDR3 loop spans 12 amino acids. For the CDR3, the DNA is TGTGCCAGCAGCTTTGACGAAGAGACCCAGTACTTC. Amino acid sequence: CASSFDEETQYF.

J is TRBJ2-5 and V is TRBV6-6, with D unclear. This CDR3 spans 13 amino acids. Trimming stripped 6 bases from V and 5 bases from J, with 13 bases between. From germline, CDR1 is MNHNY and CDR2 SVGAGI (reference sequence). The CDR3 DNA reads as TGTGCCAGCAGCAACTCGCTTCGGGAGACCCAGTACTTC. Its protein product is CASSNSLRETQYF.

The V gene is TRBV19, the J gene TRBJ2-5, with D tentatively TRBD2 (5 bases). V was clipped by 4 bases and J by 5 bases, with 8 bases between them. The CDR3 covers 12 residues. Germline V gene data show CDR1 as LNHDA and CDR2 as SQIVND (reference sequence). The CDR3 coding sequence is TGTGCCAGTAGTAATGGCGGGGAGACCCAGTACTTC. It codes for CASSNGGETQYF. Combining the CDR3 with reference TRBV19 and TRBJ2-5 gives the whole variable domain DGGITQSPKYLFRKEGQNVTLSCEQNLNHDAMYWYRQDPGQGLRLIYYSQIVNDFQKGDIAEGYSVSREKKESFPLTVTSAQKNPTAFYLCASSNGGETQYFGPGTRLLVL.

This chain links TRBV9 with TRBJ2-1, with 10 nucleotides matching TRBD2. The germline V gene has CDR1 SGDLS and CDR2 YYNGEE. J was trimmed by 7 bases and V by 2 bases; bases with no gene match: 15. This CDR3 is built from 18 residues. The CDR3 is CASSVFGRTSGKGNEQFF. CDR3 nucleotides: TGTGCCAGCAGCGTGTTCGGGCGAACTAGCGGGAAGGGGAATGAGCAGTTCTTC.

The chain joins TRBV9 to TRBJ2-3; perhaps TRBD1 as D (5 bases). Germline-derived CDR1 and CDR2 are SGDLS and YYNGEE. The V gene lost 3 bases and the J gene lost 4 bases, with 15 bases spanning the gap. This CDR3 region has 15 residues. The CDR3 loop is CASSAYDMTADTQYF. In nucleotides, the CDR3 is TGTGCCAGCAGCGCCTACGATATGACAGCAGATACGCAGTATTTT.

V is TRBV5-6 and J is TRBJ2-1; 8 positions match TRBD2. CDR3 length: 18 amino acids. CDR1 and CDR2 (germline): SGHDT, YYEEEE. V gave up 6 bases and J gave up 3 bases; unmatched junction bases: 17. Here the CDR3 reads CASTSGGGPRRLYNEQFF. CDR3 coding DNA: TGTGCCAGCACCTCCGGGGGGGGGCCCCGGCGGCTCTACAATGAGCAGTTCTTC.

V and J are TRBV2 and TRBJ1-4; D gene unclear. Germline-derived CDR1 and CDR2 are SNHLY and FYNNEI. The CDR3 extends over 13 amino acids. V was pared by 1 base and J by 7 bases, with 7 bases between. CDR3: CASSEVPGEKLFF. In DNA form, the CDR3 reads TGTGCCAGCAGTGAAGTGCCAGGTGAAAAACTGTTTTTT.

This clone was recorded a few times. Written as DNA, the CDR3 is TGTGCCAGCAACTCTCCGTCCTACGAGCAGTACTTC. Its translation is CASNSPSYEQYF. The V call is TRBV7-9, the J call TRBJ2-7; D unclear. V lost 7 bases and J 1 base, leaving 8 bases between the germline ends. This CDR3 is 12 amino acids long. Germline V gene lookup returns CDR1 SEHNR and CDR2 FQNEAQ (reference sequence).

Regarding this clone: Likely a read error: the CDR3 ends without its conserved phenylalanine or tryptophan. No DNA is shown, since the ends of the CDR3 on it are uncertain; the CDR3 is the one TCRdb lists. This chain links TRBV7-2 with TRBJ1-2; no check of the table's D call, TRBD1, against the DNA was made. The CDR3 length is 9 residues, termini included. The V gene's germline CDR1 is SGHTA and CDR2 FQGNSA. The CDR3 protein is CASSLGQVL.

This chain joins TRBV19 and TRBJ1-2; maybe TRBD1 (5 bases). V lost 0 bases to trimming and J lost 8 bases, with 19 bases between them. Per the germline V gene, CDR1 is LNHDA and CDR2 is SQIVND (reference sequence). The CDR3 consists of 16 residues. CDR3 bases: TGTGCCAGTAGTATAGATCGGGCAGGGCGCTTTGCCGGCTACACCTTC. Amino acid sequence: CASSIDRAGRFAGYTF.

The rearrangement uses TRBV7-3 and TRBJ2-7; the match to TRBD1 covers 7 bases. After removal of 3 bases from V and 2 bases from J, the junction contained 1 base not matched to a gene. The germline V gene has CDR1 SGHTA and CDR2 FQGTGA. CDR3 size: 13 residues. The CDR3 reads CASSFDRAYEQYF. The DNA of the CDR3 is TGTGCCAGCAGCTTTGACAGGGCCTACGAGCAGTACTTC.